Below are 21 T cell receptor beta chains sequenced from a single sample in a study of blood T cells in healthy people across ages. Alongside a J-beta primer mix, a sample-barcoded 5' primer served in a second PCR lasting about 6 to 11 cycles. TCRdb analysed the 5' RACE reads with MiXCR anew, one entry per CDR3 protein. The sample carries hundreds of thousands of distinct CDR3 sequences, approximately 67% recorded once. Sequencing was carried out using blood. The source of these receptors is a man younger than 40 in good health.

The chain combines TRBV11-1 with TRBJ2-1, with 7 nucleotides matching TRBD2. J gave up 7 bases and V 7 bases, and 16 bases lay outside the gene matches. The CDR3 runs to 16 residues. Germline V gives CDR1 SGHAT, CDR2 FQDESV (reference sequence). As DNA, the CDR3 is TGTGCCAGCACACTTGGGCGGGGGTGGGCTCGGAATGAGCAGTTCTTC. Encoded protein: CASTLGRGWARNEQFF.

The J gene is TRBJ1-1, the V gene TRBV5-1; D perhaps matches TRBD1 (6 bases). The CDR3 extends over 16 amino acids. Germline V gives CDR1 SGHRS, CDR2 YFSETQ. The germline V and J ends were trimmed by 4 bases and 2 bases, with 18 bases remaining between them. The CDR3 loop is CASSEQRTGLNTEAFF. DNA of the CDR3: TGCGCCAGCAGCGAACAAAGAACAGGGCTTAACACTGAAGCTTTCTTT.

This chain uses TRBV9 with TRBJ2-4; D possibly matches TRBD1 or TRBD2 (5 bases each). Trimming pared 0 bases from V and 13 bases from J, leaving 20 bases between. The CDR3 sequence is 15 residues long. The V gene's germline CDR1 is SGDLS and CDR2 YYNGEE. CDR3 sequence reads: CASSVVAGGLGEQYF. Written as DNA, the CDR3 is TGTGCCAGCAGCGTAGTGGCAGGCGGGTTGGGGGAGCAGTACTTC.

The J gene is TRBJ1-2, the V gene TRBV6-5, with unresolved D. The germline V and J ends were trimmed by 10 bases and 2 bases, with 8 bases remaining between them. CDR3 length: 11 amino acids. Germline CDR1 MNHEY, CDR2 SVGAGI. The DNA of the CDR3 is TGTGCCACCGAGTGGAACTATGGCTACACCTTC. Amino acids: CATEWNYGYTF.

V is TRBV25-1 and J is TRBJ1-4; no clear D gene. CDR1 and CDR2 from the germline V gene are MGHDK and SYGVNS. Between the trimmed V and J ends, which lost 4 bases and 4 bases, there was a span of 7 bases. The CDR3 runs to 13 residues. CDR3 bases: TGTGCCAGCAGTGGACGGTTTAATGAAAAACTGTTTTTT. This sequence encodes CASSGRFNEKLFF.

The CDR3 coding sequence is TGTGCCAGCATCAGGGACAGGGGTCCCTACGAGCAGTACTTC. This sequence encodes CASIRDRGPYEQYF. The rearrangement joins TRBV28 to TRBJ2-7, with 10 bases that match TRBD1. The germline gives CDR1 MDHEN, CDR2 SYDVKM. V gave up 7 bases and J gave up 2 bases; unmatched junction bases: 5. The CDR3 is 14 residues long.

The CDR3 coding sequence is TGTGCCAGCAGCCCACGAGCGGGGGTGCAAGAGACCCAGTACTTC. Translation: CASSPRAGVQETQYF. The genes are TRBV7-3 and TRBJ2-5; 8 bases fit TRBD2. The V and J ends lost 5 bases and 2 bases, in that order; junction bases with no gene match: 7. The germline V gene encodes CDR1 SGHTA and CDR2 FQGTGA. This CDR3 has 15 residues.

The V call is TRBV28, the J call TRBJ2-7, with D maybe TRBD1 (6 bases). The V and J ends lost 6 bases and 12 bases respectively, with 24 bases between them. The V gene's germline CDR1 is MDHEN and CDR2 SYDVKM. The CDR3 is made up of 14 amino acids. CDR3 sequence: CASSQTDKGDKRYF. The CDR3 DNA sequence: TGTGCCAGCAGCCAGACGGACAAGGGGGATAAACGGTACTTC.

The chain joins TRBV12-3 or TRBV12-4 to TRBJ1-4; 7 bases line up with TRBD1. The CDR3 consists of 15 residues. The J segment lost 11 bases and the V segment lost 5 bases, leaving 14 bases of the junction unmatched. CDR3 region: CASSKQGPQRGKLFF. In DNA, the CDR3 is TGTGCCAGCAGTAAACAGGGGCCGCAAAGGGGGAAACTGTTTTTT.

The count of this clonotype is one. This chain joins TRBV4-1 and TRBJ1-4; D is unclear. Trimming stripped 1 base from V and 3 bases from J, with 6 bases between. This CDR3 has 14 residues. Germline assignment: CDR1 MGHRA and CDR2 YSYEKL. CDR3 amino acids: CASSQVQANEKLFF. Written as DNA, the CDR3 is TGCGCCAGCAGCCAAGTGCAGGCTAATGAAAAACTGTTTTTT.

This clonotype has a handful of counts. This chain links TRBV7-2 with TRBJ2-3, with D possibly being TRBD1 (6 bases). The CDR3 extends over 16 amino acids. Germline lookup yields CDR1 SGHTA and CDR2 FQGNSA. Trimming left V 3 bases short and J 2 bases short, with 15 bases between. The CDR3 DNA reads TGTGCCAGCAGCTTGGGGGCGGGTCCCCCCACAGATACGCAGTATTTT. Translation gives CASSLGAGPPTDTQYF.

There are a few counts of this clonotype. This chain links TRBV7-8 with TRBJ1-5; D uncertain. The V and J ends lost 1 base and 4 bases respectively, with 14 bases between them. This CDR3 is 16 amino acids long. Per germline, CDR1 SGHVS and CDR2 FQNEAQ. The CDR3 nucleotides read TGTGCCAGCAGCTTAGTTCTGAGCAGCCCTAATCAGCCCCAGCATTTT. Translation gives CASSLVLSSPNQPQHF.

This clonotype was observed a few times. J is TRBJ2-5 and V is TRBV7-3; TRBD2 agrees at 12 bases. Germline CDR1 reads SGHTA; CDR2 reads FQGTGA. V was clipped by 7 bases and J by 1 base; unmatched bases: 7. There are 16 residues in the CDR3. CDR3 residues: CASTTGLAGLQETQYF. Written as DNA, the CDR3 is TGTGCCAGCACCACTGGACTAGCGGGGCTCCAAGAGACCCAGTACTTC.

This clonotype was observed a few times. In nucleotides, the CDR3 is TGTGCCAGCAGCCGGGTGGGGGGGGCACAAGAGACCCAGTACTTC. Translated: CASSRVGGAQETQYF. The chain combines TRBV7-2 with TRBJ2-5; weak D call: TRBD2 (7 bases). This CDR3 spans 15 amino acids. In germline, CDR1 is SGHTA, CDR2 FQGNSA. Trimming stripped 5 bases from V and 2 bases from J, with 15 bases between.

J is TRBJ2-5 and V is TRBV5-1; 9 bases line up with TRBD1. V shed 4 bases, J shed 4 bases, and the junction held 8 bases outside the gene matches. Germline loops: CDR1 SGHRS, CDR2 YFSETQ. There are 15 residues in the CDR3. The CDR3 protein is CASSGKPGQGETQYF. The DNA for the CDR3 is TGCGCCAGCAGCGGAAAACCGGGACAGGGAGAGACCCAGTACTTC. The full variable domain, in which reference TRBV5-1 and TRBJ2-5 provide the parts outside the CDR3, is KAGVTQTPRYLIKTRGQQVTLSCSPISGHRSVSWYQQTPGQGLQFLFEYFSETQRNKGNFPGRFSGRQFSNSRSEMNVSTLELGDSALYLCASSGKPGQGETQYFGPGTRLLVL.

This clonotype turned up a few times. This chain uses TRBV29-1 with TRBJ2-7, with 15 bases identical to TRBD2. V lost 0 bases and J lost 2; bases outside the gene matches: 5. This CDR3 region has 17 residues. The germline V gene encodes CDR1 SQVTM and CDR2 ANQGSEA. The CDR3 DNA reads TGCAGCGTTGAAGATGGGGGGACTAGCGGGGGGACCTACGAGCAGTACTTC. Amino acids: CSVEDGGTSGGTYEQYF.

This clonotype was counted between two and nine times. The CDR3 protein is CASSLPPGETQYF. In nucleotides, the CDR3 is TGTGCCAGCAGTTTACCGCCCGGAGAGACCCAGTACTTC. The rearrangement links TRBV12-3 or TRBV12-4 to TRBJ2-5, with D uncertain. This CDR3 comprises 13 residues. The ends were cut back, 2 bases at V and 4 bases at J, with 8 bases in the middle.

This clonotype was counted at least ten times. At one end the junction does not follow the germline gene, possibly because of a read error. The chain joins TRBV4-2 to TRBJ2-1; 8 bases line up with TRBD2. The CDR3 is 18 amino acids. Germline-derived CDR1 and CDR2 are LGHNA and YNFKEQ. CDR3 loop: CASTQNAGGDWGGNEQFF. The CDR3 DNA reads TGTGCCAGCACCCAAAACGCCGGGGGGGACTGGGGCGGCAATGAGCAGTTCTTC.

The V and J genes are TRBV6-2 or TRBV6-3 and TRBJ2-1; 10 bases are a match to TRBD2. Per germline, CDR1 MNHEY and CDR2 SVGEGT. V dropped 7 bases and J dropped 6; count of bases not matched to a gene: 6. This CDR3 spans 14 amino acids. This chain's CDR3 is CASIGLAETNEQFF. The CDR3 DNA reads TGTGCCAGCATCGGACTAGCGGAAACCAATGAGCAGTTCTTC.

The chain couples TRBV5-8 to TRBJ1-1, with D unresolved. Deletions cut 4 bases from V and 0 bases from J, with 13 bases between. The CDR3 runs 15 residues. CDR1 is SGHTS and CDR2 is YDEGEE in the germline V gene. This CDR3 reads CASSPRLEMNTEAFF. In nucleotides, the CDR3 is TGTGCCAGCAGCCCAAGGCTCGAAATGAACACTGAAGCTTTCTTT.

The CDR3: CASSLAFYEQFF. In DNA form, the CDR3 reads TGCGCCAGCAGCTTGGCCTTCTATGAGCAGTTCTTC. The rearrangement uses TRBV5-1 and TRBJ2-1; D is ambiguous. CDR1 is SGHRS and CDR2 is YFSETQ in the germline V gene. The CDR3 is made up of 12 amino acids. With 0 bases removed from V and 8 bases from J, the gap between germline ends came to 6 bases.